The next 19 T cell receptor beta chains were all read from a single sample in a study of blood T cell repertoires in COVID-19 (dated by TCRdb to about 2020). The library was obtained by the immunoSEQ multiplex PCR assay. What TCRdb holds here is the immuneACCESS table cut down to in-frame rearrangements. Part of the clones is not present; checked against another copy, under half of the missing clones reflect an unresolved V gene, and the others are unexplained. The sample records fewer than 500,000 clones, around 89% of which are singletons. 4% to 5.5% of the sample is in the top ten clones. Sequenced input: peripheral blood. Every receptor here comes from a young woman with acute or convalescent COVID-19.

This clone appeared once. The gene calls are TRBV3-1 (or the pseudogene TRBV3-2) and TRBJ1-2; D remains unclear. This CDR3 region has 15 residues. CDR1 and CDR2 from the germline V gene are LGHDT and YNNKEL (reference sequence). V gave up 1 base and J gave up 3 bases, with 12 bases separating them. The CDR3 DNA is TGTGCCAGCAGCCAAGGTCGAGGGCCTGACTATGGCTACACCTTC. It translates to CASSQGRGPDYGYTF.

The chain couples TRBV15 to TRBJ2-1; unclear D gene. V dropped 0 bases and J dropped 7 bases, with 7 bases sitting between them. Germline CDR1 reads LNHNV; CDR2 reads YYDKDF (reference sequence). The CDR3 runs 13 residues. CDR3 nucleotides: TGTGCCACCAGCAGAGATCTAGAAAATGAGCAGTTCTTC. This encodes CATSRDLENEQFF.

V is TRBV9 and J is TRBJ2-7; tentative D call: TRBD1 (5 bases). Trimming stripped 0 bases from V and 0 bases from J, with 7 bases between. In germline, CDR1 is SGDLS, CDR2 YYNGEE. The CDR3 is made up of 14 amino acids. The CDR3 loop reads CASSVADSSYEQYF. CDR3 coding DNA: TGTGCCAGCAGCGTAGCCGACAGCTCCTACGAGCAGTACTTC.

The chain joins TRBV28 to TRBJ2-5; 9 bases fit TRBD2. Looked up from germline, CDR1 is MDHEN and CDR2 is SYDVKM. The V and J ends lost 3 bases and 3 bases, in that order; junction bases with no gene match: 8. The CDR3 is made up of 16 amino acids. The CDR3 bases are TGTGCCAGCAGTTTTTATGGGGTAGCGGGGGAAGAGACCCAGTACTTC. It is translated as CASSFYGVAGEETQYF.

The chain carries TRBV30 and TRBJ1-6, with 7 positions matching TRBD1. Germline CDR1 reads GTSNPN; CDR2 reads SVGIG (reference sequence). CDR3 length: 13 amino acids. Germline trimming cut 5 bases from V and 7 bases from J; bases unmatched to any gene: 5. CDR3 nucleotide sequence: TGTGCCTGGGGGACAGCCGAAAATTCACCCCTCCACTTT. It specifies CAWGTAENSPLHF.

This chain links TRBV28 with TRBJ2-6; D gene uncertain. Trimming shortened V by 5 bases and J by 2 bases, and 7 bases separated the two germline ends. The length of the CDR3 is 14 residues. Germline V gene sequence: CDR1 MDHEN, CDR2 SYDVKM. The CDR3 here is CASSKLAGANVLTF. The DNA of the CDR3 is TGTGCCAGCAGTAAACTTGCTGGGGCCAACGTCCTGACTTTC.

This chain links TRBV10-2 with TRBJ1-2, with 7 positions matching TRBD1. The CDR3 runs 17 residues. Per germline, CDR1 WSHSY and CDR2 SAAADI. With 2 bases clipped from V and 6 bases from J, the junction kept 15 bases outside the gene matches. The CDR3 loop is CASSEDVDREGLHGYTF. In DNA, the CDR3 is TGCGCCAGCAGTGAGGACGTCGACAGGGAAGGTTTGCATGGCTACACCTTC.

This clone was seen a single time. The chain links TRBV28 to TRBJ1-2, with 8 bases matching TRBD1. Trimming cost V 5 bases and J 0 bases; bases outside gene matches: 8. Looked up from germline, CDR1 is MDHEN and CDR2 is SYDVKM. This CDR3 comprises 16 residues. CDR3 residues: CASSATGAPSNYGYTF. CDR3 coding DNA: TGTGCCAGCAGTGCGACAGGGGCCCCCTCTAACTATGGCTACACCTTC.

The rearrangement links TRBV7-6 to TRBJ2-1, with 9 bases that match TRBD1. The CDR3 contains 15 residues. The germline V gene encodes CDR1 SGHVS and CDR2 FNYEAQ. J lost 7 bases, V lost 1 base, and 5 bases had no gene match. The CDR3 DNA follows: TGTGCCAGCAGCTTAGGTGGGACAGGGTTGAATGAGCAGTTCTTC. Translated: CASSLGGTGLNEQFF.

A single count supports this clone. J is TRBJ2-1 and V is TRBV19; D is ambiguous. This CDR3 contains 17 residues. Trimming cost V 5 bases and J 5 bases, with 22 bases left between them. Germline CDR1 LNHDA, CDR2 SQIVND (reference sequence). The CDR3 nucleotides are TGTGCCAGTAGTTCCAAGAGAGACGTCTATGGGCACAATGAGCAGTTCTTC. As protein: CASSSKRDVYGHNEQFF. The full variable domain, in which reference TRBV19 and TRBJ2-1 provide the parts outside the CDR3, is DGGITQSPKYLFRKEGQNVTLSCEQNLNHDAMYWYRQDPGQGLRLIYYSQIVNDFQKGDIAEGYSVSREKKESFPLTVTSAQKNPTAFYLCASSSKRDVYGHNEQFFGPGTRLTVL.

The chain joins TRBV6-2 or TRBV6-3 to TRBJ1-5; D is perhaps TRBD1 (5 bases). CDR3 length: 14 amino acids. V gave up 0 bases and J gave up 7 bases, with 10 bases separating them. Germline CDR1 reads MNHEY; CDR2 reads SVGEGT. DNA of the CDR3: TGTGCCAGCAGTTACTCGAGGCAGGGCCAGCCCCAGCATTTT. This encodes CASSYSRQGQPQHF.

The rearrangement uses TRBV27 and TRBJ1-2; weak D call: TRBD1 (5 bases). CDR1 is MNHEY, CDR2 SMNVEV, per germline (reference sequence). CDR3 length equals 15 residues. Trimming pared 0 bases from V and 3 bases from J, leaving 11 bases between. The CDR3 here is CASSLSRGSDYGYTF. CDR3 DNA sequence: TGTGCCAGCAGTTTATCGCGGGGCTCGGACTATGGCTACACCTTC.

This chain uses TRBV12-5 with TRBJ1-2; TRBD1 matches at 9 bases. The CDR3 has 13 residues. The V gene's germline CDR1 is LGHNT and CDR2 FRNRAP. V lost 5 bases to trimming and J lost 3 bases; unmatched junction nucleotides: 1. In nucleotides, the CDR3 is TGTGCTAGTGGTCGGACAGGGGACTATGGCTACACCTTC. Amino acid sequence: CASGRTGDYGYTF.

The chain uses TRBV4-1 and TRBJ2-7; 7 bases line up with TRBD1. The junction had 2 bases not matched to a gene; V was cut back by 1 base and J by 2 bases. CDR3 length: 14 amino acids. The germline V gene encodes CDR1 MGHRA and CDR2 YSYEKL. CDR3: CASSQVGQTYEQYF. The CDR3 nucleotides read TGCGCCAGCAGCCAAGTGGGACAGACCTACGAGCAGTACTTC.

V usage is TRBV30 and J usage is TRBJ1-3; D gene uncertain. The germline V gene encodes CDR1 GTSNPN and CDR2 SVGIG (reference sequence). The CDR3 sequence is 13 residues long. V was pared by 4 bases and J by 0 bases, with 7 bases between. CDR3 in amino acids: CAWMRVSGNTIYF. The CDR3 DNA reads as TGTGCCTGGATGCGGGTCTCTGGAAACACCATATATTTT.

The chain combines TRBV24-1 with TRBJ2-3; possible D gene TRBD2, 5 bases. There are 13 residues in the CDR3. V lost 12 bases and J 0 bases, leaving 12 bases between the germline ends. Germline lookup yields CDR1 KGHDR and CDR2 SFDVKD. The CDR3 sequence is CAVKRTSTDTQYF. The CDR3 region has the DNA TGTGCCGTCAAGAGGACTAGCACAGATACGCAGTATTTT.

This clone was picked up one time. This CDR3 reads CASSVRTDWGYTF. The CDR3 DNA is TGTGCCAGCAGTGTACGGACAGATTGGGGCTACACCTTC. This chain joins TRBV28 and TRBJ1-2, with D possibly TRBD1 on 6 matching bases. V was trimmed by 5 bases and J by 8 bases, leaving 15 bases between them. The CDR3 totals 13 residues. Germline-derived CDR1 and CDR2 are MDHEN and SYDVKM.

The genes are TRBV6-5 and TRBJ2-7, with 8 nucleotides matching TRBD1. Germline V gene data show CDR1 as MNHEY and CDR2 as SVGAGI. J was trimmed by 3 bases and V by 2 bases; bases with no gene match: 6. CDR3 length: 15 residues. CDR3 DNA: TGTGCCAGCAGTTACCTTGGACAGGGTATCTACGAGCAGTACTTC. Protein sequence: CASSYLGQGIYEQYF.

This clone appeared once. V gene TRBV3-1 (or the pseudogene TRBV3-2) combines with J gene TRBJ2-1; 10 bases map to TRBD2. Germline assignment: CDR1 LGHDT and CDR2 YNNKEL (reference sequence). CDR3 size: 15 residues. V shed 4 bases, J shed 6 bases, and the junction held 6 bases outside the gene matches. Here the CDR3 reads CASSPQRGGVNEQFF. The CDR3 DNA reads as TGTGCCAGCAGCCCCCAGCGGGGGGGTGTCAATGAGCAGTTCTTC.